One T cell receptor (beta chain) is described in this entry. The record originates from a study of CD8 T cells in Susac syndrome. When the RNA was reverse transcribed, random hexamers were used with an input of roughly 0.5 to 1 ug. TCRdb reanalysed the immunoSEQ multiplex PCR reads using MiXCR and keeps one entry per CDR3 protein. The table includes about 160,000 distinct CDR3 sequences, around 96% detected once. The CDR3 totals 14 residues. The germline gives CDR1 SGDLS, CDR2 YYNGEE. V lost 2 bases to trimming and J lost 8 bases; unmatched junction nucleotides: 4. The chain carries TRBV9 and TRBJ1-6, with 7 bases aligning to TRBD1. The sequenced sample consisted of CD4+ T cells from PBMCs. This clonotype originated in a human donor with Susac syndrome. CDR3 region: CASSVRDRDSPLHF. The CDR3 DNA is TGTGCCAGCAGCGTCCGGGACAGAGATTCACCCCTCCACTTT.